This T cell receptor beta chain comes out of a study of blood T cell repertoires in COVID-19. The overall study: Both acute and convalescent COVID-19 samples were obtained from the United States, Italy and Spain. The cDNA or gDNA used as material had been derived from T cells, B-cell-depleted T cells, or PBMCs.

TCRdb keeps only in-frame clones here, not all; method: immunoSEQ multiplex PCR. The repertoire includes 70,000 to 80,000 clones, 60% to 80% of them detected once, and roughly 12% sits in the top ten. This CDR3 is 14 amino acids long. Germline V gene data show CDR1 as MNHEY and CDR2 as SMNVEV (reference sequence). Trimming took off 6 bases at V and 0 bases at J, with 10 bases between the two ends. The genes are TRBV27 and TRBJ2-3; a weak D match, TRBD2 (6 bases). This clonotype was obtained from a human donor in a cohort sampled during active COVID-19. Sequencing was performed on peripheral blood. The CDR3 region is CASRAGWSTDTQYF. DNA for the CDR3: TGTGCCAGCAGGGCGGGGTGGAGCACAGATACGCAGTATTTT.